The source of this T cell receptor (beta chain) is a study of identical twins (TCRdb year 2016). Notes on the research overall: To test whether fetal clonotypes persist, this study deep-sequenced TCR alpha and beta repertoires from monozygotic twins, from unrelated adults of various ages, and from cord blood. To rule out contamination, the twin experiments were replicated at different times with different library preparation protocols.

Receptors were amplified or captured by 5' RACE. Sequencing was performed on an Illumina HiSeq 2000. Template switching introduced a universal primer binding site; the final cDNA contained a unique molecular identifier, enabling accurate counting of TCR cDNA molecules. First-strand cDNA for TCR alpha and beta chains was synthesized from specific primers in the conserved constant-segment region. To control for contamination, every cDNA library carried two barcodes: a SMART-Mk sample barcode plus Illumina barcodes. TruSeq adapter sequences and Illumina sample barcodes were added in two successive PCR steps. The TCR alpha and beta cDNA libraries were sequenced on the Illumina HiSeq platform using custom primers. The authors processed their data as follows. Unique molecular identifiers were extracted from raw reads with MiGEC, and CDR3 positions were determined with MiXCR. For each individual, recombination models were inferred using an EM algorithm with the repgenHMM and IGoR tools. The tcR package in R was used for shared clonotype analysis, with sharing normalized by the product of cloneset sizes. To study raw recombination free of thymic and clonal selection effects, out-of-frame nonproductive sequences were analyzed. Clones were called with MiXCR by TCRdb after fastp trimmed the public reads at Q25, and only in-frame beta chains were retained. Each entry merges the rows of one CDR3 protein and shows their most common DNA and genes. For this entry, the V and J calls and clone size follow TCRdb and not the study's own pipeline. Recorded for this sample are more than 650,000 distinct CDR3 sequences; 6% to 6.5% of them occurred a single time. Roughly 1.6% of the sample rests with the top ten.

Between the V and J ends, shortened by 1 base and 13 bases respectively, the junction contains 12 bases. Its CDR3 holds 12 amino acids, cysteine through phenylalanine. Solely the CDR3 DNA is kept, with 36 bases framed from the first base. All donors were healthy Caucasians. Three unrelated non-twin adults were also sequenced: a male aged 18 to 30, a male aged 50 to 60 and a female aged 50 to 60. Miltenyi CD45RO+ enrichment and human naive T-cell isolation kits were used to isolate memory (CD45RO+) and naive T cells from PBMC. The paper as a whole reports these results and caveats: In beta out-of-frame sequences, excess twin sharing was weaker, because having fewer shared sequences lowered the signal-to-noise ratio. Abundant cord blood beta clonotypes had fewer insertions, young adult naive repertoires showed a similar but weaker trend, and memory repertoires showed no such trend. Because the same donors could not be followed over many years, conclusions were based on cross-sectional statistical analysis. Invariant T cells such as MAIT and iNKT could partly confound zero-insertion analyses, though diverse VJ usage argued against this for most clonotypes. Compared with coincidental sharing between unrelated individuals, out-of-frame TCR alpha sequences shared between twins had an excess of sequences with low generation probability. Out-of-frame TCR alpha sharing in monozygotic twins was systematically underestimated by recombination models, whereas sharing between unrelated individuals was in agreement with the recombination models.

Points on this clonotype: Its antigen specificity is not known. Per-base qualities were not stored, and no clone one base away is much larger.

Recombination linked TRBV12-3 or TRBV12-4 to TRBJ2-3; the D gene cannot be resolved reliably. This TCR was sampled from a man aged 18-30 years in good health. Sequenced: naive T cells sorted from blood. The cell subset or site label here, explained by the study, means: cells isolated with a human naive T-cell isolation kit. CDR3 protein: CASSLEGSWEYF. The nucleotide sequence reads as follows: TGTGCCAGCAGTTTAGAAGGTTCGTGGGAGTATTTT.